The 19 T cell receptor beta chains presented below share a single source sample, sequenced in a study of cytomegalovirus exposure and HLA in healthy donors. The study ran its PCR with 60 Vbeta and 13 Jbeta primers. Assay used: immunoSEQ multiplex PCR; TCRdb lists only in-frame clones, some missing. The sample includes about 200,000 clones, approximately 88% seen only once; the top ten take roughly 0.75%. Source material: PBMCs. Source of these receptors: a boy aged 2 to 10 in good health and CMV-seronegative.

The chain joins TRBV29-1 to TRBJ2-5, with 9 positions matching TRBD1. The closer fit of TRBJ2-7 to the DNA end suggests the J call may be wrong. The germline V gene has CDR1 SQVTM and CDR2 ANQGSEA. The CDR3 runs 14 residues. DNA for the CDR3: TGCAGCGCCAAAAGTGGGGACAGGGCCTACGAGCAGTACTTC. It yields the protein CSAKSGDRAYEQYF.

The genes are TRBV4-2 and TRBJ2-7, with D tentatively TRBD2 (5 bases). The CDR3 contains 14 residues. Germline V gives CDR1 LGHNA, CDR2 YNFKEQ. The V and J ends lost 1 base and 3 bases respectively, with 10 bases between them. For the CDR3, the DNA is TGTGCCAGCAGCCAAGTTCCTAGCAGCTACGAGCAGTACTTC. Translating gives CASSQVPSSYEQYF.

The CDR3 region has the DNA TGTGCCAGCAGTGAAGCGTCCTACAATGAGCAGTTCTTC. The encoded protein is CASSEASYNEQFF. The chain couples TRBV6-5 to TRBJ2-1, with D unclear. The germline V gene has CDR1 MNHEY and CDR2 SVGAGI. The CDR3 consists of 13 residues. With 5 bases removed from V and 1 base from J, the gap between germline ends came to 6 bases.

The chain has TRBV6-5 and TRBJ1-4; D might be TRBD1 (5 bases). The CDR3 consists of 14 residues. Trimming took off 5 bases at V and 8 bases at J, with 15 bases between the two ends. Per the germline V gene, CDR1 is MNHEY and CDR2 is SVGAGI. In DNA form, the CDR3 reads TGTGCCAGCAGTGAAGTCGGGGGTAGGGAAAAACTGTTTTTT. It translates to CASSEVGGREKLFF.

The genes are TRBV19 and TRBJ2-2; 11 bases agree with TRBD2. The CDR3 is made up of 17 amino acids. Germline lookup yields CDR1 LNHDA and CDR2 SQIVND (reference sequence). The V and J ends lost 4 bases and 7 bases, in that order; junction bases with no gene match: 11. CDR3 DNA: TGTGCCAGTAGTAAGCGCTTAGCGGGGGGGCCTGGCGGGGAGCTGTTTTTT. This gives the protein CASSKRLAGGPGGELFF.

This clone appeared a single time. At one end the junction does not follow the germline gene, possibly because of a read error. CDR3 protein: CASGLTGDSNQPRHF. The CDR3 DNA is TGTGCTAGTGGTTTGACAGGGGATAGCAATCAGCCCCGGCATTTT. This sequence joins TRBV12-5 and TRBJ1-5; TRBD1 matches 7 bases. Germline loops: CDR1 LGHNT, CDR2 FRNRAP. This CDR3 has 15 amino acids.

This clone showed up just once. The V gene is TRBV7-3, the J gene TRBJ1-2, with TRBD1 identical over 9 bases. CDR3 length: 14 residues. The J segment lost 8 bases and the V segment lost 5 bases, leaving 9 bases of the junction unmatched. In germline, CDR1 is SGHTA, CDR2 FQGTGA. CDR3 bases: TGTGCCAGCAGCCCGGGACAGGGACCGGAAGGCTACACCTTC. Its protein is CASSPGQGPEGYTF.

The J gene is TRBJ2-3, the V gene TRBV5-4, with a possible D match to TRBD1 (5 bases). This CDR3 comprises 16 residues. Trimming stripped 4 bases from V and 1 base from J, with 16 bases between. Germline CDR1 is SGHNT and CDR2 is YYREEE (reference sequence). CDR3 sequence reads: CASSLMTVLRTDTQYF. The CDR3 DNA reads as TGTGCCAGCAGCCTGATGACAGTTCTCCGCACAGATACGCAGTATTTT.

V and J are TRBV20-1 and TRBJ1-2; D might be TRBD1 (5 bases). Trimming left V 2 bases short and J 9 bases short, with 10 bases between. This CDR3 contains 11 residues. The germline V gene encodes CDR1 DFQATT and CDR2 SNEGSKA (reference sequence). DNA for the CDR3: TGCAGTGCTAGACAGGGTTGGAGCTACACCTTC. Encoded protein: CSARQGWSYTF.

This chain joins TRBV11-2 and TRBJ2-7; the match to TRBD2 covers 9 bases. With 4 bases clipped from V and 7 bases from J, the junction kept 14 bases outside the gene matches. Germline V CDR1 and CDR2: SGHAT, FQNNGV. CDR3 length: 16 residues. The DNA of the CDR3 is TGTGCCAGCAGCTCAACTTGGGGCGGGGGGGCCTGGGAGCAGTACTTC. Its protein is CASSSTWGGGAWEQYF.

V usage is TRBV6-5 and J usage is TRBJ2-3, with 9 positions matching TRBD2. The J segment lost 4 bases and the V segment lost 5 bases, leaving 7 bases of the junction unmatched. Germline assignment: CDR1 MNHEY and CDR2 SVGAGI. The CDR3 covers 15 residues. Here the CDR3 reads CASSPSGTLPDTQYF. The CDR3 nucleotides are TGTGCCAGCAGTCCTAGCGGGACTCTCCCAGATACGCAGTATTTT.

The rearrangement joins TRBV6-5 to TRBJ2-3; TRBD1 aligns across 8 bases. CDR3 length equals 12 residues. The junction had 0 bases not matched to a gene; V was cut back by 6 bases and J by 4 bases. Germline values: CDR1 MNHEY, CDR2 SVGAGI. CDR3 protein: CASRDRADTQYF. The CDR3 nucleotides are TGTGCCAGCAGGGACAGGGCAGATACGCAGTATTTT.

This chain uses TRBV19 with TRBJ2-7; D is undetermined. Looked up from germline, CDR1 is LNHDA and CDR2 is SQIVND (reference sequence). This CDR3 contains 14 residues. The V end lost 5 bases, the J end lost 0 bases, and 11 bases lay between the germline ends. CDR3 amino acids: CASSLAESSYEQYF. CDR3 bases: TGTGCCAGTAGTTTGGCGGAGAGCTCCTACGAGCAGTACTTC.

This chain links TRBV5-1 with TRBJ2-1; TRBD2 matches 7 bases. V shed 0 bases and J 1 base; nucleotides not matched to a gene: 4. The CDR3 is 16 amino acids. Looked up from germline, CDR1 is SGHRS and CDR2 is YFSETQ. The CDR3 nucleotides read TGCGCCAGCAGCTTGGGAGCGGGGCAGTCCTACAATGAGCAGTTCTTC. Its translation is CASSLGAGQSYNEQFF. Complete variable domain (other parts from reference TRBV5-1 and TRBJ2-1): KAGVTQTPRYLIKTRGQQVTLSCSPISGHRSVSWYQQTPGQGLQFLFEYFSETQRNKGNFPGRFSGRQFSNSRSEMNVSTLELGDSALYLCASSLGAGQSYNEQFFGPGTRLTVL.

This clone occurred a few times. The genes are TRBV21-1 and TRBJ2-2; the D segment call TRBD1 is taken from the table without a DNA check. TRBV21-1 is a known pseudogene. The CDR3 totals 17 residues. For the CDR3, the DNA is TGTGCCAGCAGCAAAGCTCCAAGAAGACAGGGCACCGGGGAGCTGTTTTTT. Encoded protein: CASSKAPRRQGTGELFF.

In nucleotides, the CDR3 is TGTGCCAGCAGTGAAGAAGGGGGTCCCACTGAAGCTTTCTTT. Translating it yields CASSEEGGPTEAFF. The rearrangement joins TRBV6-1 to TRBJ1-1; tentatively, D is TRBD1 (6 bases). V was shortened by 1 base and J by 4 bases, with 10 bases between the two germline ends. The CDR3 runs 14 residues. Germline assignment: CDR1 MNHNS and CDR2 SASEGT.

The chain combines TRBV9 with TRBJ2-2, with 9 positions matching TRBD1. The V segment lost 0 bases and the J segment 3 bases; nucleotides outside the gene matches: 3. In germline, CDR1 is SGDLS, CDR2 YYNGEE. The length of the CDR3 is 16 residues. The CDR3 sequence is CASSVGGQGHTGELFF. For the CDR3, the DNA is TGTGCCAGCAGCGTAGGGGGACAGGGCCACACCGGGGAGCTGTTTTTT.

The chain combines TRBV11-3 with TRBJ2-3, with D possibly matching TRBD2 (5 bases). Per the germline V gene, CDR1 is SGHNT and CDR2 is YENEEA. Trimming stripped 1 base from V and 2 bases from J, with 10 bases between. This CDR3 has 15 amino acids. CDR3 DNA: TGTGCCAGCAGCTTAGGAGGGTCCCACACAGATACGCAGTATTTT. It encodes CASSLGGSHTDTQYF.

The gene calls are TRBV7-3 and TRBJ2-5; 9 bases are a match to TRBD2. The trim removed 1 base at V and 5 bases at J, leaving 5 bases unmatched. The germline gives CDR1 SGHTA, CDR2 FQGTGA. The CDR3 runs 15 residues. CDR3 coding DNA: TGTGCCAGCAGCTTAAGCGGGGGGGCCAGGGAGACCCAGTACTTC. Translating it yields CASSLSGGARETQYF.